This T cell receptor (beta chain) originates from a study of T cell responses to AZD1222 COVID-19 vaccine (dated by TCRdb to the early 2020s). With respect to the entire study: A total of 233 trial participants underwent TCR sequencing, of whom 200 to 220 received two doses of AZD1222 and around 26 received two doses of the MenACWY control vaccine. Trial participants were enrolled by age into subgroups of 18-55, 56-69 and 70-plus years, and around 150, 29 and 61 TCR-sequenced participants, respectively, were included in these subgroups.

Study-wide conclusions, independent of this receptor: Reportedly, close to half of the unique spike-specific TCRs recognized epitopes lying outside the regions that are mutated in the B.1.351 and B.1.1.7 variants. The whole spike protein was spanned by vaccine-associated CD4 TCRs, and dominant responses were seen in regions 160-218 and 743-854. Only a handful of AZD1222 recipients were SARS-CoV-2 seropositive at baseline, limiting conclusions about previously exposed vaccinees. After two AZD1222 doses, spike-specific TCR breadth and depth were significantly higher than at day 0 and than in MenACWY recipients. Participants were mostly white British, with more females than males. The authors suggested clonal diversity may have been underestimated. No day 14 peak-response samples were available, so repertoires were characterized only after the peak T cell response. The 56-69-year group was small, and its depth increase did not reach significance, likely because of low power.

The sample's time point label is to be understood as: about 28 days (+/-7) after the second vaccine dose. AZD1222 recipients given second doses at about 4 weeks or at about 12 weeks were pooled, since spike-specific TCR depth and breadth were not found to differ between the two schedules. Vaccinee samples were obtained from the UK trials COV001 and COV002, which included a single-blind randomized controlled phase 2/3 trial of AZD1222 (ChAdOx1 nCoV-19) in healthy adults. Trial participant PBMC samples were collected at day 0 and day 28 after the second dose for TCRbeta chain sequencing. About this clone itself: What this receptor recognizes is not known. Base qualities were left out, and no much larger clone turns up one base away.

Trimming removed 5 bases from V and 2 bases from J, leaving 15 bases between the germline ends. CDR1 and CDR2 (SEHNR, FQNEAQ) derive from the germline V gene (reference sequence). From the cysteine up to the phenylalanine, the CDR3 has a length of 15 residues. Solely the CDR3 DNA is kept, with 45 bases framed from the first base. The CDR3 regions of human TCRbeta chains were analyzed by immunosequencing. Regarding the original processing steps: TCRs in the repertoires were matched against a reference library of SARS-CoV-2-specific TCRs that had been generated with the MIRA antigen-specificity platform. Breadth meant the fraction of unique TCRs that were SARS-CoV-2-associated, whereas depth meant the fraction of total T cells that were SARS-CoV-2-associated. Using the MIRA data, every spike-specific TCR was mapped to the spike region that the TCR reacted to and assigned to either a CD4 or a CD8 class. Log10-transformed breadth and depth values were compared by one-way ANOVA with Sidak's multiple comparisons tests. In its TCRdb copy, this immuneACCESS table keeps in-frame sequences only and misses some clones. Where compared with another copy, unresolved V genes explain less than half of these, and the others have no known cause. The D gene and trimming were derived from the DNA, and the V and J assignments and clone size from that table. Across this sample there are roughly 140,000 clones, with about 87% seen only once. The ten largest clones add up to roughly 9.7% of the sample.

The chain uses TRBV7-9 and TRBJ1-2; 5 matching bases give a weak D call of TRBD1. Sequences were derived from peripheral blood, sampled 28 days after the second AZD1222 dose. The TCR comes from an adult who received the AZD1222 COVID-19 vaccine. The CDR3 sequence is CASSPGGAPNYGYTF. The sequenced DNA is TGTGCCAGCAGCCCCGGCGGGGCGCCAAACTATGGCTACACCTTC. When the CDR3 is completed using the reference TRBV7-9 and TRBJ1-2 genes on either side, the full variable domain is DTGVSQNPRHKITKRGQNVTFRCDPISEHNRLYWYRQTLGQGPEFLTYFQNEAQLEKSRLLSDRFSAERPKGSFSTLEIQRTEQGDSAMYLCASSPGGAPNYGYTFGSGTRLTVV.